This T cell receptor beta chain was observed in a study of blood T cells in healthy people across ages. Study outcomes and limitations: Higher diversity, along with more naive CD4+ cells, distinguished long-lived donors from aged donors. Unsorted PBMCs ruled out conclusive naive versus antigen-experienced comparison.

Each donor's blood draw was 8.5 to 10 milliliters of peripheral blood. RNA extraction gave at least 5.5 micrograms of total RNA per sample. This CDR3 comprises 16 residues. CDR1 MNHEY and CDR2 SVGEGT come from the germline V gene. V was shortened by 6 bases and J by 1 base, with 13 bases between the two germline ends. Alongside a J-beta primer mix, a sample-barcoded 5' primer served in a second PCR lasting 7 to 11 cycles. TCRdb ran MiXCR on the 5' RACE reads and lists one entry per CDR3 protein. This sample has roughly 680,000 distinct CDR3 sequences; under 25% occur once, and the top ten carry under 4%. This clonotype appeared a few times. Antigen specificity is unknown.

Material: blood. The rearrangement links TRBV6-2 or TRBV6-3 to TRBJ2-6; D is unresolved. The receptor was isolated from a man between 65 and 80 years old in good health. The CDR3 region is CASSPNGVSGANVLTF. The CDR3 DNA is TGTGCCAGCAGCCCTAATGGGGTATCTGGGGCCAACGTCCTGACTTTC.